This is a list of T cell receptor beta chains from one sample in a study of blood T cells in healthy people across ages. TCRdb analysed the 5' RACE reads with MiXCR anew, one entry per CDR3 protein. The repertoire holds about 930,000 distinct CDR3 sequences, with 25% to 30% as singletons. The sample was also linked to a second study, of T cells of mothers and their children.

The sample comprised blood. These receptors all come from a woman aged 40 to 50 in good health. Both conserved end residues are part of each CDR3. The D gene is left open where the match is weak. Clone size is shown for a subset of rows, as once, few, many or a class of expanded clone.

D gene: .; J gene: TRBJ2-3; clone size: .; V gene: TRBV12-3/TRBV12-4; CDR3 protein: CASSLEGPATDTQYF; CDR3 DNA: TGTGCCAGCAGTTTAGAGGGGCCAGCCACAGATACGCAGTATTTT
D gene: TRBD1; J gene: TRBJ1-5; clone size: few; V gene: TRBV10-3; CDR3 protein: CAISGTGWSGQPQHF; CDR3 DNA: TGTGCCATCAGTGGGACAGGGTGGTCGGGTCAGCCCCAGCATTTT
D gene: .; J gene: TRBJ2-3; clone size: many; V gene: TRBV12-3/TRBV12-4; CDR3 protein: CASSLDIANTQYF; CDR3 DNA: TGTGCCAGCAGTTTAGATATAGCGAATACGCAGTATTTT
D gene: .; J gene: TRBJ1-3; clone size: few; V gene: TRBV7-2; CDR3 protein: CASSLLRSTGNTIYF; CDR3 DNA: TGTGCCAGCAGCTTACTACGGTCTACAGGAAACACCATATATTTT
D gene: TRBD1; J gene: TRBJ1-2; clone size: few; V gene: TRBV14; CDR3 protein: CASSQTGAAGYTF; CDR3 DNA: TGTGCCAGCAGCCAAACAGGGGCCGCTGGCTACACCTTC
D gene: TRBD1; J gene: TRBJ2-7; clone size: many; V gene: TRBV9; CDR3 protein: CASSAGTGGMYEQYF; CDR3 DNA: TGTGCCAGCAGCGCTGGGACAGGGGGTATGTACGAGCAGTACTTC
D gene: TRBD1; J gene: TRBJ2-7; clone size: many; V gene: TRBV11-2; CDR3 protein: CASSGWTGSSYEQYF; CDR3 DNA: TGTGCCAGCAGCGGATGGACAGGGAGTAGCTACGAGCAGTACTTC
D gene: TRBD2; J gene: TRBJ2-1; clone size: .; V gene: TRBV7-9; CDR3 protein: CASSLPGTRVINEQFF; CDR3 DNA: TGTGCCAGCAGCTTGCCCGGGACTAGAGTTATCAATGAGCAGTTCTTC
D gene: TRBD1; J gene: TRBJ1-5; clone size: .; V gene: TRBV6-2/TRBV6-3; CDR3 protein: CASVYSGQGNQPQHF; CDR3 DNA: TGTGCCAGCGTGTACTCGGGACAGGGCAATCAGCCCCAGCATTTT
D gene: .; J gene: TRBJ2-7; clone size: few; V gene: TRBV5-1; CDR3 protein: CASSFSWAGNYEQYF; CDR3 DNA: TGCGCCAGCAGCTTCTCGTGGGCAGGCAACTACGAGCAGTACTTC
D gene: .; J gene: TRBJ2-5; clone size: few; V gene: TRBV11-3; CDR3 protein: CASESLIKEGEETQYF; CDR3 DNA: TGTGCCAGTGAGTCGTTGATAAAGGAAGGAGAGGAGACCCAGTACTTC
D gene: TRBD1; J gene: TRBJ2-2; clone size: .; V gene: TRBV5-1; CDR3 protein: CASSPLGQSNTGELFF; CDR3 DNA: TGCGCCAGCAGCCCCCTGGGACAGAGCAACACCGGGGAGCTGTTTTTT